This entry is about one T cell receptor beta chain. Its antigen remains unidentified. Base qualities are missing; no much larger clone stands one base away. The library was produced with the immunoSEQ multiplex PCR assay. The multiplex PCR relied on a mix of 60 forward primers for TCR Vbeta segments and 13 reverse primers for TCR Jbeta segments. A multiplex PCR assay on genomic DNA amplified the CDR3 region of rearranged TCR beta genes. On the Illumina HiSeq System, the amplified TCR beta libraries were sequenced as 87-base-pair reads. The source study handled its data this way. Across the 500 to 850 repertoires, a later analysis counted tens of millions of unique TCR beta chains, around 10 million of which were shared by at least two donors. To remove PCR and sequencing errors, raw reads were error-corrected and collapsed into unique sequences using a nearest-neighbor algorithm that merged closely related sequences. To assign V, D and J gene segments, CDR3 sequences were aligned to IMGT reference sequences. Each retained sequence needed at least a six-nucleotide match to both a V gene segment and a J gene segment. Rearrangements were called productive when the CDR3 lacked stop codons and stayed in frame with V and J; all others were non-productive. CDR3 was defined by IMGT convention, running from the second conserved V-encoded cysteine to the conserved J-encoded phenylalanine. Sequences without an unambiguous match to a single V gene segment were excluded from the earlier analysis of about 630 of the donors. In an earlier analysis of some 590 of the donors, a V segment was called functional when productive rearrangements were above 56.7%, and segregating when the standard deviation between donors exceeded 5%. To diagnose cytomegalovirus status from the catalog of TCR beta chain sequences, a statistical classification framework was built. A later analysis assigned V and J genes by comparing TCR nucleotide sequences with IMGT/GENE-DB human TR gene sequences. Using the TCRdist pipeline, a later analysis assigned CDR3 sequences along with most-parsimonious VDJ recombination scenarios. In a later analysis, each TCR beta chain was defined by its CDR3 amino acid sequence together with its V-gene family, and reads lacking a unique V-gene family were excluded. As a way to deal with suspected cross-contamination and a sequencing artifact, a later analysis dropped roughly 620 nucleotide sequences that were highly shared and had low generation probability. In a later analysis, a clonal expansion index was calculated for each public chain from normalized within-repertoire ranks of inferred template counts. A later analysis computed generation probabilities with a VDJ recombination model fitted to out-of-frame rearrangements, and checked the results against IGoR. A later analysis scored TCR-TCR, TCR-HLA and TCR-CMV co-occurrence with hypergeometric tests, applying a repertoire-size bias correction to TCR pairs. False discovery rates were estimated in a later analysis by permuting HLA or CMV assignments 20 times. A later analysis grouped co-occurring TCRs with DBSCAN, adding TCRdist sequence similarity when clustering within HLA-allele-positive subsets. For co-occurrence clustering, repertoires with fewer than 30,000 or more than 120,000 public chains were excluded, along with four to six repertoires with anomalous nucleotide sharing. Entries here come from immuneACCESS through TCRdb and include only in-frame sequences with V and J called. Some clones fail to appear in such tables; in the studies checked, an unresolved V gene covers under half of the shortfall, and the cause of the remainder is unknown. The V and J calls and the clone size are those of that table, but D and trimming were determined from the DNA. This sample holds about 130,000 clones; roughly 80% were observed only once. In total, the top ten clones hold 1.2% of the sample.

From the germline V gene (reference sequence), CDR1 is LNHDA and CDR2 is SQIVND. From V the trimming removes 5 bases and from J it removes 1 base, while the gene matches leave 16 bases of the junction unaccounted for. The CDR3 runs 19 amino acids, cysteine and phenylalanine included. The DNA shown is the 57-base CDR3, in frame from base 1. The data were taken from a study of cytomegalovirus exposure and HLA in healthy donors (dated by TCRdb to about 2017). The study in broad terms: In an earlier analysis of several hundred of the donors, approximately 260 Gb of sequence data and 117 million unique TCR beta sequences from approximately 180 million T cells were reported. In addition to the first cohort of around 670 subjects, a separate validation cohort of 130 or so different subjects was used. All discovery cohort repertoires had been generated using a single sequencing platform. In an earlier analysis of several hundred of the donors, high-throughput TCR beta sequencing was used to judge whether each TCR beta V gene segment behaved as functional or pseudogenic. Class I and class II HLA loci were covered by the typing at four-digit resolution. Donor age, sex, ethnicity and CMV serostatus were compiled alongside the repertoire data. Several DR-DQ haplotypes were treated as single units for association and clustering because of strong linkage in the cohort. The later analysis used no new phenotypic data to find candidate immune exposures, relying instead on TCR beta sequences and their occurrence across donors. To predict cytomegalovirus infection status, the study brought together high-throughput TCR immunosequencing, statistical association of individual TCRs with disease status, and machine learning. Among 300 to 450 genotyped donors of the cohort, an average of 235,054 unique TCR beta nucleotide sequences were sequenced per donor, roughly 18% of them non-productive. Of the roughly 430 genotyped donors, about 80% fell in the genetic ancestry cluster associated with self-reported Caucasian donors. The study profiled the T cell repertoires of about 640 subjects by immunosequencing and related them to cytomegalovirus serostatus. Typing coverage differed by locus: A, B, C, DRB1 and DQB1 were typed in about 629-630 donors, DQA1 in 500 to 550, DPA1 in some 600, and DPB1 in just under 490. Genome-wide SNP genotypes for about 65% of the 666 donors were used in a later genetic analysis, which treated that subset as a discovery cohort. In a later analysis, previously published TCR beta repertoires from fewer than 750 donors were re-analyzed and high-resolution HLA genotyping was added so that TCR occurrence patterns could be studied. An early release that covered roughly 600 HLA-typed donors contained about 300 gigabases of sequencing data and 70 million to 100 million unique TCR sequences. The study aimed to test whether signatures of past pathogen exposure could be identified by cataloging public T cell receptors. Points the paper makes about the study in general: Correlated functional status among segregating V segments might be attributable to linkage disequilibrium, but an unknown experimental factor could not be ruled out. In a later analysis, several top co-occurrence clusters were reported to appear linked to parvovirus B19, influenza, CMV and Epstein-Barr virus. A few of the identified cytomegalovirus-associated TCR beta chains were confirmed in vitro to be specific for cytomegalovirus antigens. According to a later genetic analysis, donors in an Asian-associated ancestry cluster had fewer N-insertions in productive TCRs than the roughly 700-donor mean. At a false discovery rate of 0.05, a later analysis linked 15,000 to 20,000 TCR beta sequences to specific HLA alleles. In both the original and validation cohorts, the classifier was reported to diagnose cytomegalovirus status with high specificity and sensitivity. The earlier analysis of some 560 of the donors excluded approximately 15 rarely observed V segments, including chromosome 9 orphons, because counts were too low. In an earlier analysis of fewer than 750 of the donors, most TCR beta V segments were observed in productive rearrangements about 90% or about 30% of the time, broadly matching IMGT annotations. Because HLA typing was missing for some donors at each locus, association tests included only the typed subset. While some public TCRs were present in many individuals, most TCR sequences turned up only very rarely across donors. In a later analysis, the rate of TCR association differed among HLA loci, with DRB1 alleles having the most associated TCRs and HLA-C alleles having the fewest. Most CMV-associated TCR beta chains appeared to be HLA-restricted in a later analysis, and the HLA associations seemed to be driven largely by CMV exposure. Roughly uniform sequencing depth across donors was assumed in presence/absence analyses, although this assumption may not hold. The only immune exposure information available for the cohort was CMV serostatus. The authors suggested that the approach could potentially be generalized to other disease states and immunological phenotypes. The study gave a list of about 170 TCR beta chains associated with cytomegalovirus. V-gene and J-gene trimming of TCR beta chains was associated with a missense DCLRE1C variant in a later genetic analysis, and the association was replicated in an independent cohort. A further reported finding was that TCR beta sequences accurately predicted the HLA-A and HLA-B alleles for most subjects in the first cohort. Only TCR beta chains were sequenced in this cohort, and the absence of alpha or paired-chain data limited detectable features. Some IMGT-functional V segments, including TRBV6-2 and TRBV6-3, could not be distinguished by the 87-base-pair reads and were therefore excluded. Assigning TCR associations to individual alleles was difficult when HLA alleles, especially DR and DQ, strongly co-occurred. A cluster of highly shared sequence variants was judged likely to be a technical artifact of the sequencing pipeline. A later analysis found that HLA-associated TCR beta chains were more clonally expanded and had lower generation probabilities than equally common non-associated chains.

The cohort consisted of fewer than 700 healthy bone marrow donors. All cohort members were sampled while nominally healthy, although unrecorded immune exposures were likely present. The donor was CMV seronegative and was included in the group of 352 seronegative cohort members. A peripheral blood sample was provided by each donor, and peripheral blood mononuclear cells were used for TCR beta sequencing. The Qiagen DNeasy Blood Extraction Kit was used to extract genomic DNA from the blood cell samples. The rearranged segments are TRBV19 and TRBJ1-1, with 10 junctional bases fitting TRBD1. The sample was PBMCs. This clonotype was obtained from a girl aged 2-15 years in good health and CMV-seronegative. The nucleotides are TGTGCCAGTAGTTCCACGACAACCGGGACAGGGGAGGGGAACACTGAAGCTTTCTTT. It encodes CASSSTTTGTGEGNTEAFF.